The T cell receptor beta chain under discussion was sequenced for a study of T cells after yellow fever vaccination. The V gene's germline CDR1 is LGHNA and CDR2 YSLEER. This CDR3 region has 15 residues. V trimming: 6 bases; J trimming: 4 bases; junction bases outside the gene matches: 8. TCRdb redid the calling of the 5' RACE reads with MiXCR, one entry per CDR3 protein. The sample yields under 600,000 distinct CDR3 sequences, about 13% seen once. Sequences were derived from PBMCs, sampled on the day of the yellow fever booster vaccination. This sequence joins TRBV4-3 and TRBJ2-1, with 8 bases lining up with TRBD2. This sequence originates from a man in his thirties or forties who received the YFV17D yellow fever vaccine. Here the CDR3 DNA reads TGCGCCAGCAGTCACGACGCGGGGGGTTACAATGAGCAGTTCTTC. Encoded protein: CASSHDAGGYNEQFF.